The 24 T cell receptor beta chains below were found in one sample sequenced in a study of lymphopenia after photon versus proton radiotherapy. The method was immunoSEQ multiplex PCR; TCRdb's version includes in-frame clones alone and lacks a portion of them. The sample has fewer than 40,000 clones; approximately 95% are singletons. Sequences were derived from peripheral blood, sampled from a patient treated with photon-based radiotherapy. These TCRs come from a woman aged 45-59 years with cholangiocarcinoma.

The chain employs TRBV10-2 and TRBJ2-7; 11 nucleotides agree with TRBD2. CDR3 size: 14 residues. In germline, CDR1 is WSHSY, CDR2 SAAADI. V lost 10 bases, J lost 3 bases, and 8 bases stayed unmatched. The CDR3 coding sequence is TGCGCCACCCGCCTACTAGCGGGGGACTACGAGCAGTACTTC. Its translation: CATRLLAGDYEQYF.

The J gene is TRBJ1-1, the V gene TRBV7-2; D gene uncertain. Trimming stripped 6 bases from V and 1 base from J, with 9 bases between. This CDR3 is 13 amino acids long. Germline-derived CDR1 and CDR2 are SGHTA and FQGNSA. CDR3 bases: TGTGCCAGCAGTATCGGGCCGAACACTGAAGCTTTCTTT. Translating gives CASSIGPNTEAFF.

The chain uses TRBV11-2 and TRBJ2-5; possible D gene TRBD2, 5 bases. In germline, CDR1 is SGHAT, CDR2 FQNNGV. V shed 5 bases and J shed 2 bases, with 12 bases lying between them. This CDR3 is 14 amino acids long. In nucleotides, the CDR3 is TGTGCCAGCAGCCGTGACTATGGACAAGAGACCCAGTACTTC. This codes for CASSRDYGQETQYF.

This chain connects TRBV18 to TRBJ1-1; a weak D match, TRBD1 (5 bases). This CDR3 comprises 17 residues. V was pared by 3 bases and J by 1 base, with 18 bases between. Germline values: CDR1 KGHSH, CDR2 LQKENI. CDR3 nucleotide sequence: TGTGCCAGCTCACCCAACCCCCCGACAGTGAGGAACACTGAAGCTTTCTTT. It encodes CASSPNPPTVRNTEAFF.

The CDR3 sequence is CASSNRKDQPQHF. The CDR3 DNA sequence: TGTGCCAGCAGCAACCGCAAAGATCAGCCCCAGCATTTT. V is TRBV7-2 and J is TRBJ1-5; D is undetermined. Germline V gene sequence: CDR1 SGHTA, CDR2 FQGNSA. This CDR3 comprises 13 residues. V was shortened by 5 bases and J by 5 bases, with 10 bases between the two germline ends.

J is TRBJ2-7 and V is TRBV28, with 8 bases that match TRBD1. The germline V gene encodes CDR1 MDHEN and CDR2 SYDVKM. The J segment lost 6 bases and the V segment lost 8 bases, leaving 12 bases of the junction unmatched. This CDR3 is built from 14 residues. This CDR3 is CASLSGTGSVEQYF. The CDR3 bases are TGTGCCAGCCTCTCCGGGACAGGCTCCGTCGAGCAGTACTTC.

The J gene is TRBJ2-7, the V gene TRBV9; 8 bases map to TRBD1. The length of the CDR3 is 15 residues. The V segment lost 0 bases and the J segment 3 bases; nucleotides outside the gene matches: 5. The germline gives CDR1 SGDLS, CDR2 YYNGEE. The CDR3 DNA reads TGTGCCAGCAGCGTAGGGGGGACAGGCCACTACGAGCAGTACTTC. Translation: CASSVGGTGHYEQYF.

The chain couples TRBV11-2 to TRBJ1-2; no reliable D call. Trimming shortened V by 2 bases and J by 4 bases, and 8 bases separated the two germline ends. Per germline, CDR1 SGHAT and CDR2 FQNNGV. The CDR3 runs to 13 residues. CDR3 sequence: CASSLLGSYGYTF. The CDR3 DNA is TGTGCCAGCAGCTTATTGGGCAGCTATGGCTACACCTTC.

The chain recombines TRBV7-2 with TRBJ1-4; D not resolved. This CDR3 contains 14 residues. V was cut by 5 bases and J by 4 bases, with 11 bases left in between. Germline V gives CDR1 SGHTA, CDR2 FQGNSA. The CDR3 DNA sequence: TGTGCCAGCAGCCCGAGACACCTTAATGAAAAACTGTTTTTT. It encodes CASSPRHLNEKLFF.

The rearrangement joins TRBV18 to TRBJ2-7; no reliable D call. The germline V gene has CDR1 KGHSH and CDR2 LQKENI. Trimming left V 4 bases short and J 3 bases short, with 16 bases between. The CDR3 totals 15 residues. The chain's CDR3 is CASSRGQEKFYEQYF. The CDR3 nucleotides are TGTGCCAGCTCACGTGGTCAGGAAAAATTCTACGAGCAGTACTTC.

The chain joins TRBV5-6 to TRBJ1-1, with 8 bases matching TRBD1. In germline, CDR1 is SGHDT, CDR2 YYEEEE. There are 16 residues in the CDR3. Germline trimming cut 0 bases from V and 5 bases from J; bases unmatched to any gene: 9. The CDR3 DNA sequence: TGTGCCAGCAGCTTGGAACGGACAGGGAGAGTAACTGAAGCTTTCTTT. Translation: CASSLERTGRVTEAFF.

This CDR3 is CASTTRGHWQPQHF. The CDR3 DNA is TGTGCCAGCACTACCAGGGGGCACTGGCAGCCCCAGCATTTT. The chain couples TRBV19 to TRBJ1-5; TRBD1 matches 8 bases. J gave up 7 bases and V 9 bases, and 11 bases lay outside the gene matches. CDR1 and CDR2 (germline): LNHDA, SQIVND (reference sequence). This CDR3 is 14 amino acids long.

The rearrangement joins TRBV10-3 to TRBJ1-2, with TRBD1 matching 7 bases. CDR3 size: 16 residues. Germline V gene sequence: CDR1 ENHRY, CDR2 SYGVKD. Trimming cost V 0 bases and J 2 bases; bases outside gene matches: 6. CDR3 DNA: TGTGCCATCAGTGAGTCGAGAGGGGGACAGAACTATGGCTACACCTTC. Protein product: CAISESRGGQNYGYTF.

V and J are TRBV5-5 and TRBJ1-2, with a possible D match to TRBD1 (5 bases). The V gene's germline CDR1 is SGHKS and CDR2 YYEKEE (reference sequence). The CDR3 runs to 15 residues. With 4 bases removed from V and 1 base from J, the gap between germline ends came to 14 bases. The CDR3 DNA reads TGTGCCAGCAGCCCCAACAGGAGATTTAACTATGGCTACACCTTC. Translation gives CASSPNRRFNYGYTF.

V usage is TRBV7-2 and J usage is TRBJ2-2; TRBD1 matches 7 bases. CDR1 and CDR2 (germline): SGHTA, FQGNSA. This CDR3 is built from 13 residues. V lost 5 bases, J lost 9 bases, and 6 bases stayed unmatched. The CDR3 reads CASSEQGFRELFF. The DNA of the CDR3 is TGTGCCAGCAGCGAACAGGGGTTTCGGGAGCTGTTTTTT. Full variable domain (remainder filled in from reference TRBV7-2 and TRBJ2-2): GAGVSQSPSNKVTEKGKDVELRCDPISGHTALYWYRQSLGQGLEFLIYFQGNSAPDKSGLPSDRFSAERTGGSVSTLTIQRTQQEDSAVYLCASSEQGFRELFFGEGSRLTVL.

V usage is TRBV12-1 and J usage is TRBJ1-2; TRBD1 was called by the table and not checked on the DNA. TRBV12-1 is tagged as a pseudogene. This CDR3 contains 13 residues. The CDR3 reads CASSLQGSYGYTF. In DNA form, the CDR3 reads TGTGCCAGCAGCTTACAGGGGTCCTATGGCTACACCTTC.

The chain has TRBV4-1 and TRBJ1-2; TRBD1 is a possible D gene (5 bases). The CDR3 extends over 14 amino acids. CDR1 and CDR2 from the germline V gene are MGHRA and YSYEKL. The germline V and J ends were trimmed by 2 bases and 7 bases, with 14 bases remaining between them. Here the CDR3 reads CASSQQGYVGGYTF. As DNA, the CDR3 is TGCGCCAGCAGCCAACAGGGCTATGTGGGTGGCTACACCTTC.

The chain has TRBV9 and TRBJ2-5; TRBD2 agrees at 7 bases. From germline, CDR1 is SGDLS and CDR2 YYNGEE. Losses at the gene ends were 0 bases for V and 1 base for J; bases not matched to a gene: 6. This CDR3 has 16 residues. This CDR3 is CASSVAASGVQETQYF. The CDR3 DNA follows: TGTGCCAGCAGCGTAGCGGCTAGCGGAGTCCAAGAGACCCAGTACTTC.

The genes are TRBV2 and TRBJ2-2; 7 bases are a match to TRBD1. This CDR3 is 15 amino acids long. Trimming cost V 7 bases and J 0 bases; bases outside gene matches: 5. In germline, CDR1 is SNHLY, CDR2 FYNNEI. CDR3 loop: CASKGAEPNTGELFF. The CDR3, as DNA: TGTGCCAGCAAGGGGGCGGAACCGAACACCGGGGAGCTGTTTTTT.

The rearrangement uses TRBV6-6 and TRBJ2-1; the D is unclear. This CDR3 is 16 amino acids long. V dropped 0 bases and J dropped 6 bases, with 15 bases sitting between them. Germline CDR1 and CDR2: MNHNY and SVGAGI (reference sequence). The CDR3 sequence is CASSYSMGKSGNEQFF. CDR3 coding DNA: TGTGCCAGCAGTTACTCGATGGGGAAGAGTGGCAATGAGCAGTTCTTC.

The V and J genes are TRBV10-3 and TRBJ2-2, with 8 bases that match TRBD2. CDR1 ENHRY and CDR2 SYGVKD come from the germline V gene. This CDR3 has 14 amino acids. V shed 6 bases and J 1 base; nucleotides not matched to a gene: 1. Here the CDR3 reads CAIRTSGNTGELFF. The CDR3 nucleotides read TGTGCCATCAGAACTAGCGGGAACACCGGGGAGCTGTTTTTT.

V gene TRBV30 combines with J gene TRBJ1-4; TRBD1 matches 8 bases. Germline trimming cut 2 bases from V and 4 bases from J; bases unmatched to any gene: 3. In germline, CDR1 is GTSNPN, CDR2 SVGIG (reference sequence). There are 14 residues in the CDR3. The CDR3 DNA reads as TGTGCCTGGAGTCTCACAGGGGGTAATGAAAAACTGTTTTTT. Protein product: CAWSLTGGNEKLFF.

The CDR3 DNA follows: TGTGCCAGCAGCCGGGGCCTGGACTTCTATGGCTACACCTTC. Its protein is CASSRGLDFYGYTF. The genes are TRBV5-5 and TRBJ1-2; D perhaps matches TRBD1 (5 bases). V was pared by 4 bases and J by 4 bases, with 14 bases between. CDR1 and CDR2 (germline): SGHKS, YYEKEE (reference sequence). The CDR3 totals 14 residues. The full variable domain, its missing parts supplied by reference TRBV5-5 and TRBJ1-2, is DAGVTQSPTHLIKTRGQQVTLRCSPISGHKSVSWYQQVLGQGPQFIFQYYEKEERGRGNFPDRFSARQFPNYSSELNVNALLLGDSALYLCASSRGLDFYGYTFGSGTRLTVV.

The chain recombines TRBV7-9 with TRBJ2-5; perhaps TRBD2 as D (5 bases). Deletions cut 5 bases from V and 5 bases from J, with 21 bases between. The V gene's germline CDR1 is SEHNR and CDR2 FQNEAQ (reference sequence). The CDR3 extends over 16 amino acids. The CDR3 spells CASSPNTYTRWETQYF. CDR3 in DNA: TGTGCCAGCAGCCCCAATACTTATACTAGATGGGAGACCCAGTACTTC.